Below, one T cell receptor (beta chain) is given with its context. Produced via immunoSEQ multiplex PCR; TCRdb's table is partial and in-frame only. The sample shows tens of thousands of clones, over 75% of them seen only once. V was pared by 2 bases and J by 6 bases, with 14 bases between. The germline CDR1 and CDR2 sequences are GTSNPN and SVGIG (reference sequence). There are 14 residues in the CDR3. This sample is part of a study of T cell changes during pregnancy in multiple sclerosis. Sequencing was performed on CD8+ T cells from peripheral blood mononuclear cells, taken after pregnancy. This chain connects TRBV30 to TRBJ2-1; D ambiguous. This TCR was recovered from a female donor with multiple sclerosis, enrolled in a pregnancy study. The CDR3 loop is CAWSLGAGSNEQFF. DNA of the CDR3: TGTGCCTGGAGTTTGGGCGCAGGTAGCAATGAGCAGTTCTTC.